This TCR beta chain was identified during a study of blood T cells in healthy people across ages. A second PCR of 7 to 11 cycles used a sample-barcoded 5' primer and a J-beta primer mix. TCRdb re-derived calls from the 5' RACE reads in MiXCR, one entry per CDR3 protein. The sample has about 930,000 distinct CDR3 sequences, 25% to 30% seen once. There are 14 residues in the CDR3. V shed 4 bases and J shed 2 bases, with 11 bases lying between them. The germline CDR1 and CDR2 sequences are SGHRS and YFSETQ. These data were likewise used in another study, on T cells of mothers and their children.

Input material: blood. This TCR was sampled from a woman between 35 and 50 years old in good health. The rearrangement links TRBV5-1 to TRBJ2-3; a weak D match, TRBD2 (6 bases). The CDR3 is CASSPSDFTDTQYF. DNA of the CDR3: TGCGCCAGCAGCCCTAGCGATTTCACAGATACGCAGTATTTT.